What follows is one T cell receptor beta chain and its context. Additional DNA sequences in this sample encode the identical CDR3. As for time point: neoterminal ileum biopsy at postoperative endoscopy, about 6 months after surgery. The data derive from a study of T cell repertoires in ileal Crohn's disease. At the level of the study: Thiopurines (approximately 10) or anti-TNF agents (18) were given postoperatively to about half. Biopsies of the neoterminal ileum at postoperative colonoscopy form M6 samples.

CDR3 length equals 13 residues. V lost 6 bases to trimming and J lost 5 bases; unmatched junction nucleotides: 5. In germline, CDR1 is MDHEN, CDR2 SYDVKM. Profiling relied on immunoSEQ multiplex PCR, and the TCRdb table lists in-frame clones only, not all of them. The repertoire holds about 59,000 clones, roughly nine tenths seen once, with about 2.1% in the top ten. Sequencing was done on a sample of ileal tissue. This sequence originates from an adult with Crohn's disease. The chain carries TRBV28 and TRBJ1-2, with TRBD1 matching over 8 bases. The CDR3 reads CASSGQGAYGYTF. The DNA for the CDR3 is TGTGCCAGCAGCGGACAGGGAGCTTATGGCTACACCTTC.